This record concerns one T cell receptor beta chain sequence. The antigen is unknown. The data were taken from a study of blood T cells in healthy people across ages. Study results and caveats: No conclusive comparison of naive versus antigen-experienced cells was possible with unsorted PBMCs.

The second PCR ran about 6 to 11 cycles with a sample-barcoded 5' primer and J-beta primers. Each cDNA molecule received a tag from a template-switch adaptor that had 12 random nucleotides. TCRdb called the 5' RACE reads again in MiXCR, with one record for every CDR3 protein. The sample has hundreds of thousands of distinct CDR3 sequences, about 34% seen once. This CDR3 contains 16 residues. V dropped 5 bases and J dropped 2 bases, with 19 bases sitting between them. Germline-derived CDR1 and CDR2 are SGHTA and FQGNSA. The chain joins TRBV7-2 to TRBJ2-7; perhaps TRBD2 as D (6 bases). The source is a woman older than 75 in good health. Sequenced input: blood. CDR3 sequence (DNA): TGTGCCAGCAGCGATAGCCCAGCCCGGGGGACCTACGAGCAGTACTTC. Amino acids: CASSDSPARGTYEQYF. Full variable domain (remainder filled in from reference TRBV7-2 and TRBJ2-7): GAGVSQSPSNKVTEKGKDVELRCDPISGHTALYWYRQSLGQGLEFLIYFQGNSAPDKSGLPSDRFSAERTGGSVSTLTIQRTQQEDSAVYLCASSDSPARGTYEQYFGPGTRLTVT.